Following are 9 T cell receptor beta chains from one sample sequenced in a study of human T cells and chemical hapten exposure. TCRdb re-called the RACE reads with MiXCR, one entry per CDR3 protein. The sample shows 350,000 to 400,000 distinct CDR3 sequences, 5.1% of them seen only once. Specified time point: pre-sensitization, week 0. Sample treatment: therapeutic diphenylcyclopropenone sensitization with weekly scalp DPC. This material consisted of whole blood, taken in connection with sensitization to the hapten diphenylcyclopropenone (DPC). Receptors were obtained from a woman in her forties or fifties with alopecia areata. Some clones in this sample may be carry-over from other donors' samples.

The chain is built from TRBV12-3 or TRBV12-4 and TRBJ1-1; D remains unclear. The V and J ends lost 6 bases and 11 bases respectively, with 16 bases between them. The CDR3 spans 12 residues. This chain's CDR3 is CASSLADMRAFF. The CDR3 nucleotides are TGTGCCAGCAGCCTCGCCGATATGAGGGCTTTCTTT.

This clonotype has more than one count but fewer than ten. The V gene is TRBV20-1, the J gene TRBJ2-1, with 16 bases matching TRBD2. V was pared by 5 bases and J by 8 bases, with 9 bases of the junction left unmatched. Germline V lookup: CDR1 DFQATT, CDR2 SNEGSKA (reference sequence). CDR3 length: 16 residues. For the CDR3, the DNA is TGCAGTGCTCCCGGGACTAGCGGGAGGGCCAGGGATGAGCAGTTCTTC. This translates into CSAPGTSGRARDEQFF.

This clonotype was seen at least ten times. J is TRBJ2-7 and V is TRBV3-1; D is ambiguous. The germline V and J ends were trimmed by 1 base and 7 bases, with 11 bases remaining between them. This CDR3 has 13 amino acids. CDR1 and CDR2 (germline): LGHDT, YNNKEL (reference sequence). The CDR3: CASSQVSPAEQYF. CDR3 coding DNA: TGTGCCAGCAGCCAAGTCAGTCCAGCGGAGCAGTACTTC.

Ten or more counts support this clonotype. As DNA, the CDR3 is TGTGCCAGCAGGACTGGAGGGACTAGCGGGAGGGCCCATGAGCAGTTCTTC. Protein: CASRTGGTSGRAHEQFF. The genes are TRBV28 and TRBJ2-1, with TRBD2 matching over 16 bases. Unmatched junction bases numbered 10, after V lost 6 bases and J lost 8 bases. Germline CDR1 and CDR2: MDHEN and SYDVKM. The CDR3 runs 17 residues. The full variable domain, with the rest looked up from reference TRBV28 and TRBJ2-1, is DVKVTQSSRYLVKRTGEKVFLECVQDMDHENMFWYRQDPGLGLRLIYFSYDVKMKEKGDIPEGYSVSREKKERFSLILESASTNQTSMYLCASRTGGTSGRAHEQFFGPGTRLTVL.

The CDR3 reads CASSPPDRVHTGELFF. Written as DNA, the CDR3 is TGTGCCAGCAGTCCTCCGGACAGGGTACACACCGGGGAGCTGTTTTTT. The chain links TRBV6-2 or TRBV6-3 to TRBJ2-2; 8 bases are a match to TRBD1. The germline V gene encodes CDR1 MNHEY and CDR2 SVGEGT. CDR3 size: 16 residues. V lost 5 bases, J lost 3 bases, and 8 bases stayed unmatched.

This clonotype was recorded a few times. The rearrangement joins TRBV5-6 to TRBJ1-6; TRBD1 is a possible D gene (5 bases). V lost 1 base, J lost 4 bases, and 12 bases lay in between. Per germline, CDR1 SGHDT and CDR2 YYEEEE. The CDR3 covers 16 residues. CDR3 sequence (DNA): TGTGCCAGCAGCTTGAAGACAGAATGGTATAATTCACCCCTCCACTTT. It yields the protein CASSLKTEWYNSPLHF.

This clonotype was observed many times. This chain links TRBV5-1 with TRBJ1-1, with TRBD1 matching over 10 bases. This CDR3 region has 13 residues. Trimming removed 5 bases from V and 7 bases from J; junction bases left unmatched: 5. Per the germline V gene, CDR1 is SGHRS and CDR2 is YFSETQ. CDR3 coding DNA: TGCGCCAGCAGGGCAGGGACAGGGGATGAAGCTTTCTTT. Protein sequence: CASRAGTGDEAFF.

This chain connects TRBV6-5 to TRBJ1-1; the D is unclear. The ends were cut back, 5 bases at V and 1 base at J, with 14 bases in the middle. This CDR3 spans 15 amino acids. Germline V gene sequence: CDR1 MNHEY, CDR2 SVGAGI. CDR3 nucleotide sequence: TGTGCCAGCAGTCCCCAACATAGTTGGAACACTGAAGCTTTCTTT. Protein product: CASSPQHSWNTEAFF.

A few counts support this clonotype. The CDR3 DNA reads TGTGCCAGCAGTTACCGTCGTTTCGGAAGCACAGATACGCAGTATTTT. Its translation: CASSYRRFGSTDTQYF. J is TRBJ2-3 and V is TRBV6-5; D uncertain. The CDR3 runs 16 residues. V shed 2 bases and J shed 0 bases, with 12 bases lying between them. The germline V gene has CDR1 MNHEY and CDR2 SVGAGI.